This TCR beta chain was sequenced during a study of T cells in Graves' hyperthyroidism and ophthalmopathy. The CDR3 is 16 residues long. The germline V gene encodes CDR1 SGHAT and CDR2 FQNNGV. V shed 4 bases and J 5 bases; nucleotides not matched to a gene: 14. What was amplified from RNA transcripts were TCR beta CDR3 regions. In the first-round RT-PCR of the TCR CDR3, the HTBI primer set was used. MiXCR, applied by TCRdb to the multiplex PCR reads, yields one record per CDR3 protein. The data contain roughly 420,000 distinct CDR3 sequences, approximately 15% of them seen just once; the ten biggest clones take up 13% to 15%. This clonotype occurred many times.

Sequenced material: blood. The genes are TRBV11-2 and TRBJ2-7, with TRBD2 matching 7 bases. The receptor was derived from a woman aged 18-29 years with Graves' hyperthyroidism. CDR3: CASSSPWKRGVDEQYF. CDR3 in DNA: TGTGCCAGCAGCTCTCCTTGGAAGCGGGGAGTCGACGAGCAGTACTTC.